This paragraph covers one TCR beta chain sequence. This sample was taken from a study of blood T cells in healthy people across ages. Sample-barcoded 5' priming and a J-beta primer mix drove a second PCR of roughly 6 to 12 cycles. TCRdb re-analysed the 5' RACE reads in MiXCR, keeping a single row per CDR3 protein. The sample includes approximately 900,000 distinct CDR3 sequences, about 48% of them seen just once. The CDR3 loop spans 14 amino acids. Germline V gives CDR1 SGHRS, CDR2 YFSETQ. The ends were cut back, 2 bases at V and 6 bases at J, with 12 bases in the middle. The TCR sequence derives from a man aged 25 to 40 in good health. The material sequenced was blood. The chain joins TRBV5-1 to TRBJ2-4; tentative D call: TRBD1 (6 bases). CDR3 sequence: CASSLSQGPNIQYF. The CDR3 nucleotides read TGCGCCAGCAGCTTATCGCAGGGGCCAAACATTCAGTACTTC.